In this sample, the clone carrying this T cell receptor (beta chain) turned up a few times. The record originates from a study of blood T cells in healthy people across ages. Primed by a sample-barcoded 5' primer and a J-beta primer mix, a second PCR proceeded for about 7 to 11 cycles. TCRdb reprocessed the 5' RACE reads via MiXCR and lists one record per CDR3 protein. The sample lists approximately 1,000,000 distinct CDR3 sequences, roughly two fifths seen once, with less than 15% in the top ten. The germline CDR1 and CDR2 sequences are ENHRY and SYGVKD. V lost 8 bases, J lost 2 bases, and 12 bases lay in between. This CDR3 region has 13 residues.

The sample taken for sequencing was blood. The gene calls are TRBV10-3 and TRBJ1-2; D gene unclear. The origin of this receptor is a man between 18 and 29 years old in good health. Written as DNA, the CDR3 is TGTGCCATCGGGGAAGGGTCAAACTATGGCTACACCTTC. Amino acid sequence: CAIGEGSNYGYTF.